The clone carrying this TCR beta chain was counted ten times or more. As yet, its antigen is unknown. Arm-PCR with iRepertoire HTBI primers amplified the CDR3 regions for these TCR beta libraries. TCRdb used MiXCR to reprocess the multiplex PCR reads, holding one entry per CDR3 protein. In the table there are 350,000 to 550,000 distinct CDR3 sequences, about 15% of which are singletons. Time point meaning: newly diagnosed GD, antithyroid drugs for less than 3 months. The TCR library was made from RNA that had been extracted from PBMCs in TRIzol. The CDR3 has 11 amino acids. V lost 5 bases to trimming and J lost 8 bases, with 7 bases between them. Looked up from germline, CDR1 is SGHAT and CDR2 is FQNNGV. This specimen comes from a study of regulatory T cells in long-lasting Graves disease. Whole-study findings and limits: Preferential use of TRBV28, TRBJ1-2 and TRBJ2-5 was seen in persistent disease. Possibly, accuracy suffered from the small sample size.

These same records also appear under a second study, on T cells in Graves' hyperthyroidism and ophthalmopathy.

The sequence was collected from a woman aged 25 to 39 with Graves disease. The chain couples TRBV11-2 to TRBJ2-1, with D possibly being TRBD2 (5 bases). Sequenced material: peripheral blood mononuclear cells (PBMCs), taken at new diagnosis, from a patient treated with antithyroid drugs. CDR3 bases: TGTGCCAGCAGCCCCGGGGATGAGCAGTTCTTC. Translating it yields CASSPGDEQFF. The complete variable domain, with remaining parts taken from reference TRBV11-2 and TRBJ2-1, reads EAGVAQSPRYKIIEKRQSVAFWCNPISGHATLYWYQQILGQGPKLLIQFQNNGVVDDSQLPKDRFSAERLKGVDSTLKIQPAKLEDSAVYLCASSPGDEQFFGPGTRLTVL.